Following are 15 T cell receptor beta chains from one sample sequenced in a study of control samples from healthy donors and cancer patients. Assay: immunoSEQ multiplex PCR; the TCRdb copy retains only in-frame clones and omits some. The data contain around 76,000 clones, 85% to 95% of them singletons. The sample was blood. These receptors came from a woman aged 40 to 49 in good health.

This chain connects TRBV6-5 to TRBJ2-7; D unresolved. The V gene lost 0 bases and the J gene lost 3 bases, with 9 bases spanning the gap. Germline-derived CDR1 and CDR2 are MNHEY and SVGAGI. This CDR3 spans 14 amino acids. CDR3 region: CASSYSRRHYEQYF. The CDR3 DNA follows: TGTGCCAGCAGTTACTCGAGAAGGCACTACGAGCAGTACTTC.

The rearrangement joins TRBV5-5 to TRBJ2-7; no clear D gene. V was cut by 2 bases and J by 0 bases, with 0 bases left in between. The CDR3 spans 11 residues. CDR1 and CDR2 from the germline V gene are SGHKS and YYEKEE (reference sequence). The CDR3 nucleotides read TGTGCCAGCAGCTTCTCCTACGAGCAGTACTTC. It encodes CASSFSYEQYF.

This clone has only one observation. The V call is TRBV18, the J call TRBJ2-2; no clear D gene. This CDR3 is 15 amino acids long. Trimming pared 5 bases from V and 3 bases from J, leaving 13 bases between. CDR1 and CDR2 from the germline V gene are KGHSH and LQKENI. This CDR3 is CASSRGGRDTGELFF. Here the CDR3 DNA reads TGTGCCAGCTCAAGAGGTGGCAGAGACACCGGGGAGCTGTTTTTT.

The chain combines TRBV14 with TRBJ2-5, with D perhaps TRBD2 (7 bases). The CDR3 is 14 residues long. In germline, CDR1 is SGHDN, CDR2 FVKESK. Trimming shortened V by 4 bases and J by 3 bases, and 12 bases separated the two germline ends. CDR3 in amino acids: CASSLDSGEETQYF. The CDR3 region has the DNA TGTGCCAGCAGCCTGGACAGCGGGGAAGAGACCCAGTACTTC.

The chain links TRBV7-9 to TRBJ2-1; the D gene is possibly TRBD2 (6 bases). Trimming pared 3 bases from V and 7 bases from J, leaving 19 bases between. The CDR3 loop spans 16 amino acids. Per the germline V gene, CDR1 is SEHNR and CDR2 is FQNEAQ (reference sequence). This CDR3 is CASSFFGGTVTNEQFF. The CDR3 coding sequence is TGTGCCAGCAGCTTTTTCGGCGGGACGGTAACGAATGAGCAGTTCTTC. The full variable domain, its missing parts supplied by reference TRBV7-9 and TRBJ2-1, is DTGVSQNPRHKITKRGQNVTFRCDPISEHNRLYWYRQTLGQGPEFLTYFQNEAQLEKSRLLSDRFSAERPKGSFSTLEIQRTEQGDSAMYLCASSFFGGTVTNEQFFGPGTRLTVL.

The chain couples TRBV20-1 to TRBJ2-7; 10 nucleotides align to TRBD2. The length of the CDR3 is 14 residues. In germline, CDR1 is DFQATT, CDR2 SNEGSKA (reference sequence). The junction had 6 bases not matched to a gene; V was cut back by 3 bases and J by 4 bases. CDR3 nucleotide sequence: TGCAGTGCTAGTAGCCTAGCGGGAGCTTACGAGCAGTACTTC. This sequence encodes CSASSLAGAYEQYF.

J is TRBJ1-1 and V is TRBV4-2; weak D call: TRBD1 (5 bases). CDR1 is LGHNA, CDR2 YNFKEQ, per germline. Deletions cut 2 bases from V and 0 bases from J, with 13 bases between. CDR3 length equals 16 residues. CDR3 nucleotides: TGTGCCAGCAGCCAACCTCCGGGACCTCTGAACACTGAAGCTTTCTTT. Translation gives CASSQPPGPLNTEAFF.

The chain couples TRBV5-6 to TRBJ1-6, with D possibly matching TRBD1 (5 bases). Germline values: CDR1 SGHDT, CDR2 YYEEEE. The CDR3 has 15 amino acids. Trimming took off 4 bases at V and 9 bases at J, with 17 bases between the two ends. The CDR3 coding sequence is TGTGCCAGCAGCCCGGACGCAGGGCTTGGTTCACCCCTCCACTTT. Encoded protein: CASSPDAGLGSPLHF.

This chain links TRBV5-1 with TRBJ2-7, with 9 bases identical to TRBD1. The CDR3 extends over 16 amino acids. The germline V gene has CDR1 SGHRS and CDR2 YFSETQ. V lost 2 bases, J lost 1 base, and 7 bases stayed unmatched. The CDR3 loop reads CASSLSPGQGSYEQYF. CDR3 DNA: TGCGCCAGCAGCTTATCCCCGGGACAGGGATCCTACGAGCAGTACTTC.

The rearrangement links TRBV6-5 to TRBJ2-1; a weak D match, TRBD2 (5 bases). The ends were cut back, 2 bases at V and 5 bases at J, with 13 bases in the middle. Germline CDR1 MNHEY, CDR2 SVGAGI. The CDR3 spans 15 residues. CDR3 loop: CASSYMPEANNEQFF. The CDR3, as DNA: TGTGCCAGCAGTTACATGCCGGAGGCCAACAATGAGCAGTTCTTC.

This chain joins TRBV7-9 and TRBJ2-5; perhaps TRBD2 as D (6 bases). Trimming took off 1 base at V and 4 bases at J, with 16 bases between the two ends. Germline V gene data show CDR1 as SEHNR and CDR2 as FQNEAQ (reference sequence). The CDR3 covers 16 residues. CDR3 region: CASSLVLLAVRETQYF. The CDR3 bases are TGTGCCAGCAGCTTAGTTCTACTAGCTGTCCGAGAGACCCAGTACTTC.

This chain joins TRBV18 and TRBJ2-3, with D possibly being TRBD2 (6 bases). The CDR3 is 15 amino acids. With 2 bases removed from V and 2 bases from J, the gap between germline ends came to 11 bases. The germline gives CDR1 KGHSH, CDR2 LQKENI. The CDR3 loop reads CASSPRSGATDTQYF. CDR3 sequence (DNA): TGTGCCAGCTCACCAAGGTCGGGAGCCACAGATACGCAGTATTTT.

The CDR3 region has the DNA TGTGCCAGCAGCGGAAACAGGGGTCTCTGTTCACCCCTCCACTTT. It codes for CASSGNRGLCSPLHF. V and J are TRBV21-1 and TRBJ1-6; no DNA check was done on the table's D call, TRBD1. TRBV21-1 constitutes a pseudogene. This CDR3 is built from 15 residues.

This chain uses TRBV7-8 with TRBJ2-1, with D possibly matching TRBD2 (6 bases). CDR1 and CDR2 (germline): SGHVS, FQNEAQ. V lost 5 bases and J 0 bases, leaving 17 bases between the germline ends. The CDR3 covers 17 residues. The DNA for the CDR3 is TGTGCCAGCAGCGCAGGGCGGAGGCGGGGCTCCTACAATGAGCAGTTCTTC. This codes for CASSAGRRRGSYNEQFF.

This chain uses TRBV7-9 with TRBJ2-7, with D perhaps matching TRBD1 or TRBD2 (5 bases each). CDR1 and CDR2 from the germline V gene are SEHNR and FQNEAQ (reference sequence). The CDR3 extends over 12 amino acids. Trimming shortened V by 0 bases and J by 11 bases, and 11 bases separated the two germline ends. For the CDR3, the DNA is TGTGCCAGCAGCTTAGCGTATGGGGGAAAGTACTTC. Protein: CASSLAYGGKYF.